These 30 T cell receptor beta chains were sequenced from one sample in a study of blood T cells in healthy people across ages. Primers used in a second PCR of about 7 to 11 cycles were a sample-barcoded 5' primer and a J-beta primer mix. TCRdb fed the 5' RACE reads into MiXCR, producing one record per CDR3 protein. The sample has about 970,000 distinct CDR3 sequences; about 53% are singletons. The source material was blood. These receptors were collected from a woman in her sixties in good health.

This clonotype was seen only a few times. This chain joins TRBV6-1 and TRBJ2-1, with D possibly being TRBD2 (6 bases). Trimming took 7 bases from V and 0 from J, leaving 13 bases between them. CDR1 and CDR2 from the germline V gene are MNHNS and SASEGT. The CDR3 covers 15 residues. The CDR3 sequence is CASKPRRASYNEQFF. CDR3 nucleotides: TGTGCCAGCAAACCTAGGAGGGCCTCCTACAATGAGCAGTTCTTC.

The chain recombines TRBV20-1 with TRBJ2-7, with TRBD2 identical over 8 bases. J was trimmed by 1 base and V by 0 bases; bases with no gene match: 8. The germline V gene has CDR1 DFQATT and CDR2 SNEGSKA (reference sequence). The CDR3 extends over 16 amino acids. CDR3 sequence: CSARDFLGGRSYEQYF. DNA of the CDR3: TGCAGTGCTAGAGACTTCCTTGGCGGGAGGTCCTACGAGCAGTACTTC.

In DNA, the CDR3 is TGTGCCAGCTCATCAGCCGGGACAGGGGTAACTGAAGCTTTCTTT. Its protein product is CASSSAGTGVTEAFF. The J gene is TRBJ1-1, the V gene TRBV18; 10 bases map to TRBD1. The junction had 8 bases not matched to a gene; V was cut back by 5 bases and J by 5 bases. Germline lookup yields CDR1 KGHSH and CDR2 LQKENI. There are 15 residues in the CDR3.

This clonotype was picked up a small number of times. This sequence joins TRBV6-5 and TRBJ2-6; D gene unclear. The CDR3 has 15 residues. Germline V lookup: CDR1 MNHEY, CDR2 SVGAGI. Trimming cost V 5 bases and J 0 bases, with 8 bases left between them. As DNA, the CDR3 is TGTGCCAGCAGTATCTCGCGCTCTGGGGCCAACGTCCTGACTTTC. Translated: CASSISRSGANVLTF.

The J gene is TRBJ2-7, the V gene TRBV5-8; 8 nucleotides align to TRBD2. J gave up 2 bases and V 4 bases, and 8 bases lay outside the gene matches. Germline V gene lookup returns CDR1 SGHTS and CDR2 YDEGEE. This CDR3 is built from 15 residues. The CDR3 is CASSSGLAFPYEQYF. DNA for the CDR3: TGTGCCAGCAGCAGCGGACTAGCCTTCCCCTACGAGCAGTACTTC.

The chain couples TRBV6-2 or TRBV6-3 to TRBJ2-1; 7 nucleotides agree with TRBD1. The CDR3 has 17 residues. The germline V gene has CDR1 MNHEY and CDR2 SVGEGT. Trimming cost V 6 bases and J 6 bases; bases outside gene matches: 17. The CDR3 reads CASSRPSWRQGVNEQFF. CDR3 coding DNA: TGTGCCAGCAGCCGACCTTCTTGGAGGCAGGGGGTCAATGAGCAGTTCTTC.

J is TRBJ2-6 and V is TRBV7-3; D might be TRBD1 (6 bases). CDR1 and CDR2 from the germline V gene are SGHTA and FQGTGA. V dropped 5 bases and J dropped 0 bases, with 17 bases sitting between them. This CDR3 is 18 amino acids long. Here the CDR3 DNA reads TGTGCCAGCAGCAGAGCAGGGGATTCCCTCTCTGGGGCCAACGTCCTGACTTTC. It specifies CASSRAGDSLSGANVLTF. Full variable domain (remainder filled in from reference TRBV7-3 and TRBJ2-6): GAGVSQTPSNKVTEKGKYVELRCDPISGHTALYWYRQSLGQGPEFLIYFQGTGAADDSGLPNDRFFAVRPEGSVSTLKIQRTERGDSAVYLCASSRAGDSLSGANVLTFGAGSRLTVL.

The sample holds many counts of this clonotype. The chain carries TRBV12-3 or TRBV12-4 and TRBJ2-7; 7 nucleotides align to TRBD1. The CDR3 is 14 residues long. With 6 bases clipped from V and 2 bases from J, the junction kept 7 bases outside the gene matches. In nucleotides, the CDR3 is TGTGCCAGCAGCCCCGGGCAGGGGGCCTACGAGCAGTACTTC. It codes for CASSPGQGAYEQYF.

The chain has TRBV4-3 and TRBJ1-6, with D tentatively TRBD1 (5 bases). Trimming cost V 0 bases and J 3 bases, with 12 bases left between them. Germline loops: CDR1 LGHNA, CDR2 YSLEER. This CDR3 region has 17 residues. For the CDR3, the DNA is TGCGCCAGCAGCCAAGACGCGGGGCGCGGCTATAATTCACCCCTCCACTTT. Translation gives CASSQDAGRGYNSPLHF.

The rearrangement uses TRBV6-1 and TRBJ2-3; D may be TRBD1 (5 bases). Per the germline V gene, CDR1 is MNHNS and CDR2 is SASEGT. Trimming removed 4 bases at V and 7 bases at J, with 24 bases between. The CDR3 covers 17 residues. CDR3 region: CASSGTFRVPTKYTQYF. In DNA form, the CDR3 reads TGTGCCAGCAGTGGGACCTTCAGGGTCCCCACGAAATATACGCAGTATTTT.

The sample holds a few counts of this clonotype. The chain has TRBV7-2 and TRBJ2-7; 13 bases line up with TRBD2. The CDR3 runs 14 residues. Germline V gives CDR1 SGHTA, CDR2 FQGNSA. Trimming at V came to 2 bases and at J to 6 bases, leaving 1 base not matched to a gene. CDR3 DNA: TGTGCCAGCAGCTTAAGACTAGCGGGAGGCGAGCAGTACTTC. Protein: CASSLRLAGGEQYF.

The CDR3 coding sequence is TGCAGCGTTGTTGGGGGGAACACTGAAGCTTTCTTT. Translating it yields CSVVGGNTEAFF. The chain employs TRBV29-1 and TRBJ1-1, with D perhaps TRBD1 (5 bases). The CDR3 loop spans 12 amino acids. The V end lost 4 bases, the J end lost 1 base, and 7 bases lay between the germline ends. Germline-derived CDR1 and CDR2 are SQVTM and ANQGSEA. The full variable domain, completed using reference TRBV29-1 and TRBJ1-1, is SAVISQKPSRDICQRGTSLTIQCQVDSQVTMMFWYRQQPGQSLTLIATANQGSEATYESGFVIDKFPISRPNLTFSTLTVSNMSPEDSSIYLCSVVGGNTEAFFGQGTRLTVV.

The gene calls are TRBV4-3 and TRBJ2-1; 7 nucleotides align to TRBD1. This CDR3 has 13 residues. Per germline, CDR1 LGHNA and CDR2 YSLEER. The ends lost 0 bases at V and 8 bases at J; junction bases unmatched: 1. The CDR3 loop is CASSQEQGYEQFF. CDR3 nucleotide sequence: TGCGCCAGCAGCCAAGAACAGGGGTATGAGCAGTTCTTC.

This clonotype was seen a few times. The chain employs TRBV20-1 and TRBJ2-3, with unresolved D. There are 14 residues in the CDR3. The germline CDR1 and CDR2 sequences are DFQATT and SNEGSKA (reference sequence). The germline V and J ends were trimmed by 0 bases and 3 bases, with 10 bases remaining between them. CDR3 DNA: TGCAGTGCTAGAGATCAGGCCAGAACAGATACGCAGTATTTT. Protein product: CSARDQARTDTQYF.

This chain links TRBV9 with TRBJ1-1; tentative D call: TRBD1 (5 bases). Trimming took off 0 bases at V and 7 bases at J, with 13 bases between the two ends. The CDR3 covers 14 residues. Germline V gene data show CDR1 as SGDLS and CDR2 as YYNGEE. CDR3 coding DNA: TGTGCCAGCAGCGTAGTAACAGGTAGGAGTGAAGCTTTCTTT. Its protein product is CASSVVTGRSEAFF.

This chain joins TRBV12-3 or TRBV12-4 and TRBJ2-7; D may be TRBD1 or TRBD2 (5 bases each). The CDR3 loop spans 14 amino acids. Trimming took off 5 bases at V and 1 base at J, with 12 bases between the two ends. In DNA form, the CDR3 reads TGTGCCAGCAGTGTGGGGACGAAATCCTACGAGCAGTACTTC. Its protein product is CASSVGTKSYEQYF.

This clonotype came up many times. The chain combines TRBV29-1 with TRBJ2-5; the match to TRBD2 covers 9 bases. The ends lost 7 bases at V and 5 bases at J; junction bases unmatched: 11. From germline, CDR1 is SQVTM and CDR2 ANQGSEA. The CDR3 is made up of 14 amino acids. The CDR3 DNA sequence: TGCAGCGGGGCGATAGCGGGAGTGATTGAGACCCAGTACTTC. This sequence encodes CSGAIAGVIETQYF.

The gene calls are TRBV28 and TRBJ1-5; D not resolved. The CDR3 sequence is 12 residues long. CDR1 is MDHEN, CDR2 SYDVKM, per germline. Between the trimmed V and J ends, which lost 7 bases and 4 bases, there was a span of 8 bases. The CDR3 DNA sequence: TGTGCCAGCAAAAAGCGTAATCAGCCCCAGCATTTT. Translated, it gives CASKKRNQPQHF.

CDR3 DNA sequence: TGCGCCAGCAGCCAAGTTGGCGGGAGGGCCGACGAGCAGTACTTC. Protein sequence: CASSQVGGRADEQYF. The chain recombines TRBV4-1 with TRBJ2-7; 9 bases are a match to TRBD2. The CDR3 is made up of 15 amino acids. Trimming removed 1 base from V and 5 bases from J; junction bases left unmatched: 6. CDR1 and CDR2 from the germline V gene are MGHRA and YSYEKL.

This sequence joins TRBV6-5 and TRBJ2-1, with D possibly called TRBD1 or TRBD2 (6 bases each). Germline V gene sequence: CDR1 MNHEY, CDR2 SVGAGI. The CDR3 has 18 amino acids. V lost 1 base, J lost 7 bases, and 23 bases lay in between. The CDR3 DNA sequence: TGTGCCAGCAGTTACTACAGAGGGGGGAGCGGAGGGGGGAATGAGCAGTTCTTC. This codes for CASSYYRGGSGGGNEQFF.

Written as DNA, the CDR3 is TGCAGCGTTGAAGAAAACCCAGGGGACGGCAAAAACATTCAGTACTTC. Its translation is CSVEENPGDGKNIQYF. This chain joins TRBV29-1 and TRBJ2-4, with D maybe TRBD1 (6 bases). The CDR3 has 16 residues. Germline CDR1 SQVTM, CDR2 ANQGSEA. Deletions cut 0 bases from V and 3 bases from J, with 15 bases between.

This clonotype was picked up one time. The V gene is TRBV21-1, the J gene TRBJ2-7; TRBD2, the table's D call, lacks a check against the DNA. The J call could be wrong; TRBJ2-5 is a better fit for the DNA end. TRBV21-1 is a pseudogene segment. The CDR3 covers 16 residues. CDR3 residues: CASTPSQDSPEETQYF. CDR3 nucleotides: TGTGCCAGCACCCCTAGTCAGGACAGCCCTGAAGAGACCCAGTACTTC.

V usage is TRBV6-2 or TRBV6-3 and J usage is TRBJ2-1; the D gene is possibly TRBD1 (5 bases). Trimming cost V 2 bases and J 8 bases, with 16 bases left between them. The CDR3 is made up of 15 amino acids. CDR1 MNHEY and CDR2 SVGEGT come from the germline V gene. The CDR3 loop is CASSYGKGFLDEQFF. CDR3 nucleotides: TGTGCCAGCAGTTACGGAAAGGGGTTCTTGGATGAGCAGTTCTTC.

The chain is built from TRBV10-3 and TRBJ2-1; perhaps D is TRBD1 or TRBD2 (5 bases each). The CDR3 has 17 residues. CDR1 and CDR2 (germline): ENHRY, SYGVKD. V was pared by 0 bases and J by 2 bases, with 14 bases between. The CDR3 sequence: CAISESPPGATYNEQFF. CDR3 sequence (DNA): TGTGCCATCAGTGAGTCCCCGCCCGGGGCGACCTACAATGAGCAGTTCTTC.

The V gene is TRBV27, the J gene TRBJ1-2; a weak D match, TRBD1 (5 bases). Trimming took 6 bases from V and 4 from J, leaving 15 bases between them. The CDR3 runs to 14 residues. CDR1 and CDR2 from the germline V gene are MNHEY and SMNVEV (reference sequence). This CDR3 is CASSLGGARYGYTF. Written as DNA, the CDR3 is TGTGCCAGCAGCCTCGGTGGGGCTCGCTATGGCTACACCTTC.

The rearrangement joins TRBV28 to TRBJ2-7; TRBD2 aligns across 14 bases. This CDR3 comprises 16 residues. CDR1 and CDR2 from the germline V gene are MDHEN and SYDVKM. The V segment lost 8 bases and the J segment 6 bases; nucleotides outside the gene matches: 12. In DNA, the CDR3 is TGTGCCAGCGAGAGACTAGCGGGAGGGCCGGGTTGCGAGCAGTACTTC. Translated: CASERLAGGPGCEQYF.

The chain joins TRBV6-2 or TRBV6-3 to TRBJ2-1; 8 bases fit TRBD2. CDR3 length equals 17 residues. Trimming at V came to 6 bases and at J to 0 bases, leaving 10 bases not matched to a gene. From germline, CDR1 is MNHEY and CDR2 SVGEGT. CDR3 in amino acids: CASSLGSGARSYNEQFF. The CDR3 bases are TGTGCCAGCAGCCTGGGTAGCGGGGCCCGCTCCTACAATGAGCAGTTCTTC.

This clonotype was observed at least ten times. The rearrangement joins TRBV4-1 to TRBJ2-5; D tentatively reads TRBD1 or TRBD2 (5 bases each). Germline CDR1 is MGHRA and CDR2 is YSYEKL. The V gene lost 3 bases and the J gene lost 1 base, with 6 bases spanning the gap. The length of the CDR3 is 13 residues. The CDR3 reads CASSQGTQETQYF. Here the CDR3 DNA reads TGCGCCAGCAGCCAGGGGACCCAAGAGACCCAGTACTTC.

The CDR3 sequence: CASRTGAGYEQYF. DNA for the CDR3: TGTGCCAGCAGGACAGGGGCAGGGTACGAGCAGTACTTC. V usage is TRBV6-1 and J usage is TRBJ2-7, with 8 bases fitting TRBD1. Germline assignment: CDR1 MNHNS and CDR2 SASEGT. The CDR3 totals 13 residues. V trimming: 6 bases; J trimming: 4 bases; junction bases outside the gene matches: 5.

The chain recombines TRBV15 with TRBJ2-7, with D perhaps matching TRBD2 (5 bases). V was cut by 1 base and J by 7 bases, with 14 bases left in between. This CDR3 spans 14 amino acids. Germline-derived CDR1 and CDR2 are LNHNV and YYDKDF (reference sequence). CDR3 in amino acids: CATSRAPRRNEQYF. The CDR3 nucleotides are TGTGCCACCAGCAGAGCACCCCGGAGGAATGAGCAGTACTTC.